This T cell receptor (beta chain) stems from a study of blood T cell repertoires in COVID-19. This clone occurred a few times. Per germline, CDR1 LGHDT and CDR2 YNNKEL (reference sequence). The length of the CDR3 is 15 residues. The trim removed 1 base at V and 10 bases at J, leaving 7 bases unmatched. Some clones are missing from TCRdb's copy, which holds only in-frame ones; the method was immunoSEQ multiplex PCR. Here the sample spans 71,000 or so clones, about 87% being singletons. This TCR came from a man between 50 and 59 years old with active COVID-19. The sequenced sample was peripheral blood. The J gene is TRBJ1-1, the V gene TRBV3-1 (or the pseudogene TRBV3-2), with 12 bases that match TRBD1. As DNA, the CDR3 is TGTGCCAGCAGCCAAGGGTTGGGACAGGGGGCGGGAGCTTTCTTT. This encodes CASSQGLGQGAGAFF.